Shown below are 18 T cell receptor beta chains from a single sample sequenced in a study of a mutant IDH1 vaccine in newly diagnosed glioma. Sample time point: week 5, during vaccination. All doses held 300 ug of mutant IDH1 20-mer peptide, with topical imiquimod. These receptors are not linked to any known antigen. Method: immunoSEQ multiplex PCR; TCRdb's copy keeps in-frame clones and lacks some. Among about 60,000 clones listed, around 84% were seen once. Sequencing was performed on PBMCs, taken from a glioma patient whose treatment included an IDH1 peptide vaccine. These receptor sequences come from a woman aged 45-59 years with glioma.

The chain uses TRBV7-2 and TRBJ1-2; unclear D gene. The germline gives CDR1 SGHTA, CDR2 FQGNSA. The V and J ends lost 3 bases and 2 bases respectively, with 13 bases between them. This CDR3 comprises 15 residues. CDR3 protein: CASSFPRVGNYGYTF. Here the CDR3 DNA reads TGTGCCAGCAGCTTCCCTCGGGTAGGGAACTATGGCTACACCTTC.

The CDR3 DNA is TGTGCCAGTAGTAGCGCGGTGAACACTGAAGCTTTCTTT. Its translation is CASSSAVNTEAFF. The rearrangement links TRBV19 to TRBJ1-1; no clear D. The V and J ends lost 4 bases and 0 bases respectively, with 6 bases between them. Germline V gene data show CDR1 as LNHDA and CDR2 as SQIVND (reference sequence). This CDR3 region has 13 residues.

The rearrangement joins TRBV23-1 to TRBJ2-7; D is perhaps TRBD1 or TRBD2 (5 bases each). TRBV23-1 is designated an ORF whose function remains uncertain. The ends were cut back, 4 bases at V and 4 bases at J, with 11 bases in the middle. The length of the CDR3 is 13 residues. For the CDR3, the DNA is TGCGCCAGCAGTCCGGCAGGGACGTACGAGCAGTACTTC. Translated: CASSPAGTYEQYF.

V gene TRBV6-5 combines with J gene TRBJ1-1; 7 positions match TRBD1. The CDR3 runs 14 residues. The germline gives CDR1 MNHEY, CDR2 SVGAGI. Losses at the gene ends were 4 bases for V and 1 base for J; bases not matched to a gene: 3. CDR3 region: CASSSDRANTEAFF. The DNA of the CDR3 is TGTGCCAGCAGTTCTGACAGGGCGAACACTGAAGCTTTCTTT.

A single count supports this clone. This chain links TRBV14 with TRBJ2-3; D may be TRBD2 (5 bases). CDR1 SGHDN and CDR2 FVKESK come from the germline V gene. The CDR3 runs 14 residues. V was shortened by 8 bases and J by 0 bases, with 12 bases between the two germline ends. The CDR3 reads CASRRSGSTDTQYF. The CDR3 region has the DNA TGTGCCAGCCGACGGAGCGGAAGCACAGATACGCAGTATTTT.

This clone occurred a few times. The rearrangement uses TRBV5-1 and TRBJ1-5; the D is unclear. The CDR3 contains 15 residues. Germline lookup yields CDR1 SGHRS and CDR2 YFSETQ. V shed 0 bases and J shed 6 bases, with 13 bases lying between them. The CDR3 coding sequence is TGCGCCAGCAGCTTGGATGCCGGGCCCAGTCAGCCCCAGCATTTT. It translates to CASSLDAGPSQPQHF.

V gene TRBV9 combines with J gene TRBJ1-2; weak D call: TRBD1 (6 bases). CDR1 and CDR2 (germline): SGDLS, YYNGEE. The CDR3 totals 17 residues. The ends were cut back, 0 bases at V and 3 bases at J, with 18 bases in the middle. The CDR3 protein is CASSVGYVRGFDYGYTF. The CDR3 DNA is TGTGCCAGCAGCGTAGGTTATGTGAGGGGGTTTGACTATGGCTACACCTTC.

The genes are TRBV9 and TRBJ2-1, with D unresolved. The CDR3 has 13 residues. Trimming pared 4 bases from V and 2 bases from J, leaving 7 bases between. Germline V gene data show CDR1 as SGDLS and CDR2 as YYNGEE. The CDR3 DNA is TGTGCCAGCAGCCCCCGGCCCTACAATGAGCAGTTCTTC. Residues: CASSPRPYNEQFF.

This rearrangement joins TRBV7-2 to TRBJ1-4; D not certain. The V end lost 2 bases, the J end lost 5 bases, and 9 bases lay between the germline ends. The germline CDR1 and CDR2 sequences are SGHTA and FQGNSA. The CDR3 totals 14 residues. In DNA, the CDR3 is TGTGCCAGCAGCTTATCCAGCGTCAATGAAAAACTGTTTTTT. Amino acids: CASSLSSVNEKLFF.

The V and J genes are TRBV6-5 and TRBJ1-4; 7 bases are a match to TRBD1. The germline gives CDR1 MNHEY, CDR2 SVGAGI. The CDR3 consists of 13 residues. V was pared by 5 bases and J by 8 bases, with 5 bases of the junction left unmatched. CDR3 nucleotides: TGTGCCAGCAGTCGACAGGGCGGGGAAAAACTGTTTTTT. Encoded protein: CASSRQGGEKLFF.

This chain links TRBV19 with TRBJ1-5; D may be TRBD1 (5 bases). Germline CDR1 LNHDA, CDR2 SQIVND (reference sequence). V was clipped by 0 bases and J by 1 base, with 10 bases between them. This CDR3 has 16 residues. CDR3 region: CASSIDPGSSNQPQHF. The DNA of the CDR3 is TGTGCCAGTAGTATAGATCCAGGGTCAAGCAATCAGCCCCAGCATTTT.

The chain employs TRBV5-1 and TRBJ1-1, with a possible D match to TRBD1 (5 bases). V was clipped by 2 bases and J by 5 bases, with 19 bases between them. The CDR3 covers 16 residues. Germline V gene data show CDR1 as SGHRS and CDR2 as YFSETQ. The CDR3: CASSLRAGQGGTEAFF. In nucleotides, the CDR3 is TGCGCCAGCAGCTTAAGGGCGGGGCAGGGCGGAACTGAAGCTTTCTTT.

The gene calls are TRBV11-3 and TRBJ2-3, with a weak D call TRBD2 (5 bases). V dropped 5 bases and J dropped 3 bases, with 15 bases sitting between them. The CDR3 sequence is 15 residues long. Germline CDR1 and CDR2: SGHNT and YENEEA. As DNA, the CDR3 is TGTGCCAGCAGCCCGAGAGAGGGCCCGACAGATACGCAGTATTTT. This codes for CASSPREGPTDTQYF.

This clone was recorded once. V and J are TRBV7-9 and TRBJ1-2, with 9 bases that match TRBD1. The CDR3 is made up of 14 amino acids. Germline trimming cut 4 bases from V and 4 bases from J; bases unmatched to any gene: 4. Germline V gene lookup returns CDR1 SEHNR and CDR2 FQNEAQ (reference sequence). The CDR3 nucleotides are TGTGCCAGCAGCTCAGACAGGGGGTTCTATGGCTACACCTTC. Translated: CASSSDRGFYGYTF.

The chain employs TRBV4-3 and TRBJ1-2, with a weak D call TRBD1 (5 bases). Trimming stripped 1 base from V and 3 bases from J, with 15 bases between. This CDR3 is built from 16 residues. Germline assignment: CDR1 LGHNA and CDR2 YSLEER. The CDR3 spells CASSQGSGDGDYGYTF. DNA for the CDR3: TGCGCCAGCAGCCAAGGCTCCGGGGACGGTGACTATGGCTACACCTTC.

The chain joins TRBV12-5 to TRBJ1-2; D is unclear. The CDR3 is made up of 14 amino acids. In germline, CDR1 is LGHNT, CDR2 FRNRAP. V lost 5 bases and J lost 2, with 12 bases in between. The DNA of the CDR3 is TGTGCTAGTGGTCCCATCTACCCCAACTATGGCTACACCTTC. The encoded protein is CASGPIYPNYGYTF. Full variable domain (missing parts from reference TRBV12-5 and TRBJ1-2): DARVTQTPRHKVTEMGQEVTMRCQPILGHNTVFWYRQTMMQGLELLAYFRNRAPLDDSGMPKDRFSAEMPDATLATLKIQPSEPRDSAVYFCASGPIYPNYGYTFGSGTRLTVV.

The CDR3 DNA reads as TGTGCCAGTAGTAGAGGTCCGAGTCCCACTGAAGCTTTCTTT. It encodes CASSRGPSPTEAFF. This chain uses TRBV19 with TRBJ1-1, with unresolved D. Trimming removed 4 bases at V and 4 bases at J, with 13 bases between. The CDR3 runs to 14 residues. Germline-derived CDR1 and CDR2 are LNHDA and SQIVND (reference sequence).

V gene TRBV28 combines with J gene TRBJ1-5; D is perhaps TRBD1 (6 bases). The CDR3 has 13 amino acids. V dropped 8 bases and J dropped 6 bases, with 14 bases sitting between them. CDR1 is MDHEN and CDR2 is SYDVKM in the germline V gene. CDR3 sequence: CASWRGGGQPQHF. CDR3 DNA: TGTGCCAGCTGGAGGGGAGGGGGTCAGCCCCAGCATTTT.